A selection of T cell receptor beta chains follows, all from one sample in a study of tumor and adjacent non-tumor tissue in lung cancer. TCRdb used MiXCR to reprocess the multiplex PCR reads, holding one entry per CDR3 protein. Of about 120,000 distinct CDR3 sequences in the sample, under 90% were seen once. The sequencing input was lung tumor tissue. These receptors were obtained from a man aged 65-85 years with non-small cell lung cancer. Each CDR3 is given without its conserved first and last residue. The D gene is left open where the match is weak.

cdr3_length	v_call	d_call	j_call	cdr3_aa
14	TRBV6-6	-	TRBJ1-5	ASSPEPSWFIQPQH
12	TRBV20-1	TRBD1	TRBJ1-1	SASLAGGNTEAF
15	TRBV7-8	-	TRBJ2-3	ASSLWVGGISTDTQY
16	TRBV11-2	TRBD2	TRBJ2-1	ASSLYVREWVSYDEQF
13	TRBV7-8	TRBD1	TRBJ1-5	ASSGTGNGKQPQH
14	TRBV11-2	-	TRBJ2-7	DSSPPAGTPTYEQY
14	TRBV5-4	-	TRBJ2-5	ASNLLKGMTREIQY
11	TRBV6-2/TRBV6-3	-	TRBJ1-5	ASSSQGNQPYH
12	TRBV11-2	-	TRBJ2-5	ASSLGGLRGIQY
12	TRBV18	-	TRBJ2-5	VSSPQGIQETQY
13	TRBV7-9	-	TRBJ1-2	ASSLDAPSPYGFT
11	TRBV6-5	-	TRBJ2-3	ANSDGECYTQY
11	TRBV6-1	TRBD1	TRBJ2-7	ASTGTGQYEQY
13	TRBV5-6	TRBD2	TRBJ2-7	ASSIPLAGGCEQY
13	TRBV10-1	-	TRBJ2-1	SSSERSGLGNEQF
10	TRBV4-1	-	TRBJ2-2	ASSNFSGELI
11	TRBV29-1	-	TRBJ1-2	SVLRTGAYGYA
13	TRBV11-2	-	TRBJ2-5	AGSPHLGGQETQY
12	TRBV7-9	-	TRBJ2-1	ASSLGDGYGEQL
11	TRBV10-3	-	TRBJ2-7	AIRRGHGNKQY
18	TRBV12-3/TRBV12-4	TRBD2	TRBJ2-5	ASRKRDHPTSGLAQETQY
13	TRBV6-1	-	TRBJ1-1	ASSEYSLTNTEAF
14	TRBV4-1	TRBD2	TRBJ2-7	ASIRTLAGEGNEQY
13	TRBV12-3/TRBV12-4	-	TRBJ1-2	AISLNFPGHYDYT
11	TRBV4-3	TRBD1	TRBJ1-2	TSSQETGDGYT
12	TRBV5-4	-	TRBJ1-1	GSSFDRVNTEAF
11	TRBV13	-	TRBJ2-7	ASSSTTVDEQY
12	TRBV30	-	TRBJ1-5	VWSVPGDNQLQH